The present entry profiles one T cell receptor beta chain with its context. These data are taken from a study of OX40 agonist ivuxolimab in advanced cancers. Generated by immunoSEQ multiplex PCR, the TCRdb table keeps only in-frame clones and is missing some. The data hold 45,000 to 60,000 clones, with about 87% observed a single time. The CDR3 is 12 residues long. Germline V lookup: CDR1 SGHRS, CDR2 YFSETQ. Trimming cost V 4 bases and J 0 bases, with 3 bases left between them. The sequence derives from an adult with an advanced solid tumor such as melanoma, head and neck, liver or kidney cancer. Source: CD4+ or CD8+ T cells sorted from blood, taken in a trial of the OX40 agonist ivuxolimab. This chain connects TRBV5-1 to TRBJ2-3, with D hard to call. The CDR3 nucleotides are TGCGCCAGCAGCCCGAGCACAGATACGCAGTATTTT. This encodes CASSPSTDTQYF.